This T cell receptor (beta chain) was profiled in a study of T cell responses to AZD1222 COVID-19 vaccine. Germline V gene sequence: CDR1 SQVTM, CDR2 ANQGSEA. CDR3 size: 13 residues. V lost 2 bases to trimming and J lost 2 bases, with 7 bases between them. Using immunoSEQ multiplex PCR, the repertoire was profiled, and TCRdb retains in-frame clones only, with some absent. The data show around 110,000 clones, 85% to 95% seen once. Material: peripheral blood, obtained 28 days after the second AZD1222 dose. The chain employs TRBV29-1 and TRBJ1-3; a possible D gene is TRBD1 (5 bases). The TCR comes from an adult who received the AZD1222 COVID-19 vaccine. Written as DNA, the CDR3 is TGCAGCGTTGAACAGACAGCTGGAAACACCATATATTTT. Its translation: CSVEQTAGNTIYF.